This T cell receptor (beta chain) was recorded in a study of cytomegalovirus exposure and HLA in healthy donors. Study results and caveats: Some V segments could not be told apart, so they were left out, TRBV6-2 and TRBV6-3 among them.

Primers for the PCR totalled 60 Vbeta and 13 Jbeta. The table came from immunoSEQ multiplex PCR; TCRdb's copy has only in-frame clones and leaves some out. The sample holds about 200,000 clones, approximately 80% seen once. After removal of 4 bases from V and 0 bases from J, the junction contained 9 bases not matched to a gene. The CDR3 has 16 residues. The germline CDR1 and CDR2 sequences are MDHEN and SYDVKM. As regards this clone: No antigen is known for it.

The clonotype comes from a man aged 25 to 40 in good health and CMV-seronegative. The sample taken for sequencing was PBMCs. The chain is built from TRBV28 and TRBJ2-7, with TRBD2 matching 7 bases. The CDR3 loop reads CASSSSSRGVSYEQYF. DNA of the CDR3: TGTGCCAGCAGTTCCTCGTCTCGGGGGGTCTCCTACGAGCAGTACTTC.